This T cell receptor beta chain originates from a study of T cell responses to AZD1222 COVID-19 vaccine. The protocol was immunoSEQ multiplex PCR, while the TCRdb copy is restricted to in-frame clones and leaves out a portion. Among 80,000 to 90,000 clones listed, 90% were seen once. The V gene lost 5 bases and the J gene lost 2 bases, with 7 bases spanning the gap. The CDR3 totals 13 residues. Germline CDR1 and CDR2: MNHEY and SVGEGT. Here the sequenced sample was peripheral blood, taken on day 0 of AZD1222 vaccination. The origin of this receptor is an adult in good health. The rearrangement links TRBV6-2 or TRBV6-3 to TRBJ1-5; no clear D gene. The CDR3 nucleotides read TGTGCCAGCAGTACCGGCCGCAATCAGCCCCAGCATTTT. Translated, it gives CASSTGRNQPQHF.